This TCR beta chain appears in the sequencing data of a study of early T cells in non-severe SARS-CoV-2 infection. In its sample, this clonotype was seen many times. Individual cDNA molecules each received unique molecular identifiers attached to them. TCRdb redid the calling of the 5' RACE reads with MiXCR, one entry per CDR3 protein. The table shows tens of thousands of distinct CDR3 sequences, with under 15% occurring only once. CDR3 length: 16 amino acids. Germline V CDR1 and CDR2: SGHDN, FVKESK. The V and J ends lost 4 bases and 5 bases, in that order; junction bases with no gene match: 5. Sample: whole blood. The clonotype was recovered from an adult who was a healthcare worker with PCR-confirmed SARS-CoV-2 infection or an uninfected control (not recorded which). The rearrangement links TRBV14 to TRBJ2-3, with 14 bases fitting TRBD2. The CDR3 DNA sequence: TGTGCCAGCAGCCCCGGGACTAGCGGGAGTGGAGATACGCAGTATTTT. Translated: CASSPGTSGSGDTQYF.